This record covers a single T cell receptor (beta chain). Its antigen is undetermined. The data are from a study of cytomegalovirus exposure and HLA in healthy donors. Overall study findings and caveats: A later analysis reportedly identified an Asian-associated ancestry cluster as carrying fewer N-insertions than the approximately 730-donor mean.

The V end lost 7 bases, the J end lost 7 bases, and 11 bases lay between the germline ends. The germline CDR1 and CDR2 sequences are MNHNS and SASEGT. CDR3 length: 12 residues. The PCR used 60 Vbeta and 13 Jbeta primers. Sequenced by immunoSEQ multiplex PCR; TCRdb stores in-frame clones only, minus some. The sample holds some 120,000 clones, 75% to 90% seen once. The sequencing input was PBMCs. The TCR comes from a man between 40 and 49 years old in good health and CMV-seronegative. The chain combines TRBV6-1 with TRBJ2-4, with TRBD2 as a possible D gene (6 bases). This CDR3 is CASMGGDNIQYF. Here the CDR3 DNA reads TGTGCCAGCATGGGCGGGGACAACATTCAGTACTTC.